The following is a TCR beta chain sequence with its context. Repertoires were generated with immunoSEQ multiplex PCR, while TCRdb's copy carries only in-frame clones and drops some. The sample shows under 100,000 clones, roughly 91% of them seen only once. These data belong to a study of OX40 agonist ivuxolimab in advanced cancers. Across the study: Given to patients was ivuxolimab, an agonistic anti-OX40 (CD134) antibody. All patients had ivuxolimab intravenously every 2 weeks at 0.01 to 10 mg/kg.

This CDR3 is 15 amino acids long. V lost 1 base and J lost 7, with 16 bases in between. Germline values: CDR1 SNHLY, CDR2 FYNNEI. The timepoints at which blood was sampled were baseline, cycle 4 day 1, and cycle 7 day 1. The receptor comes from an adult with an advanced solid tumor such as melanoma, head and neck, liver or kidney cancer. The material sequenced was CD4+ or CD8+ T cells sorted from blood, taken in a trial of the OX40 agonist ivuxolimab. This chain uses TRBV2 with TRBJ1-1; D is unresolved. The CDR3 here is CASSEGGPGWSEAFF. As DNA, the CDR3 is TGTGCCAGCAGTGAAGGTGGCCCCGGGTGGAGTGAAGCTTTCTTT.